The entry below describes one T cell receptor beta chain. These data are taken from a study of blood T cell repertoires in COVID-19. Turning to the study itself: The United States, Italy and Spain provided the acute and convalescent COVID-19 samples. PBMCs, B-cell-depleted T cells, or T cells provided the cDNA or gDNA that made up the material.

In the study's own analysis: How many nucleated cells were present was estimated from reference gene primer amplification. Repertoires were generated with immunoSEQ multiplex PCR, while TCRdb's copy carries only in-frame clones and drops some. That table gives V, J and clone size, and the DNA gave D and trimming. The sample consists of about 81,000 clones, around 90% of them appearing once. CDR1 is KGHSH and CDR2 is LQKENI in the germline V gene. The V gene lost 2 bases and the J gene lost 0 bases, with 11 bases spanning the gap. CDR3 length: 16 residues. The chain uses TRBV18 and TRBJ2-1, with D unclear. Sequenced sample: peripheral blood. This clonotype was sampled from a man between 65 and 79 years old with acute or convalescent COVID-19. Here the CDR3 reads CASSPTVPSSYNEQFF. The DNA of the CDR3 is TGTGCCAGCTCACCAACCGTTCCGAGCTCCTACAATGAGCAGTTCTTC. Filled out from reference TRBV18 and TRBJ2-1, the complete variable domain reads NAGVMQNPRHLVRRRGQEARLRCSPMKGHSHVYWYRQLPEEGLKFMVYLQKENIIDESGMPKERFSAEFPKEGPSILRIQQVVRGDSAAYFCASSPTVPSSYNEQFFGPGTRLTVL.